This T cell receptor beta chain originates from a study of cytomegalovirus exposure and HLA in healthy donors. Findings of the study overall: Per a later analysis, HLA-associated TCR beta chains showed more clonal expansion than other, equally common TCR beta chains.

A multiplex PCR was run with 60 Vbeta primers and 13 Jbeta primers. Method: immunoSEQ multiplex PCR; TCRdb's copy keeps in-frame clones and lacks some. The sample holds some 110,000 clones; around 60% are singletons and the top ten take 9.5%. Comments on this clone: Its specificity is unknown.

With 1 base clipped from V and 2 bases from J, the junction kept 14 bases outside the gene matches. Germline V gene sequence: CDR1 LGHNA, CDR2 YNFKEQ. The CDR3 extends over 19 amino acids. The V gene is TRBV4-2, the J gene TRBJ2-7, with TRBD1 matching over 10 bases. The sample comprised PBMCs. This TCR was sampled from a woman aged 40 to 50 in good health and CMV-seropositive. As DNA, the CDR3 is TGTGCCAGCAGCCAAGGTGATGGTTCTCGGGGGACAGGGGCCTACGAGCAGTACTTC. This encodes CASSQGDGSRGTGAYEQYF.